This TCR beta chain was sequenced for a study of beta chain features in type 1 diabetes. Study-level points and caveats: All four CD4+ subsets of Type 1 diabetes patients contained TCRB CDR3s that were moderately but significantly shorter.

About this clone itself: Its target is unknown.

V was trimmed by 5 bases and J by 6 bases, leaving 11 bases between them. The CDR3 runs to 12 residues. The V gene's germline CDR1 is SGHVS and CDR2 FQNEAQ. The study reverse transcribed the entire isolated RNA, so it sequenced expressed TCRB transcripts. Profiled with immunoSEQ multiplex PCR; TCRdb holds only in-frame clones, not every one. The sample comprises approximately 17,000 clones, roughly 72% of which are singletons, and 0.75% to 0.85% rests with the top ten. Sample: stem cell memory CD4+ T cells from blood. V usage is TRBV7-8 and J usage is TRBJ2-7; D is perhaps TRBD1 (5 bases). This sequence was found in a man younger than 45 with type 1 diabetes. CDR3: CASSLDSGEQYF. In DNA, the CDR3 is TGTGCCAGCAGCCTCGACAGTGGCGAGCAGTACTTC.